The 10 T cell receptor beta chains listed next were all sequenced from one sample in a study of T cell repertoires in cytomegalovirus infection. TCRdb re-called the reads through MiXCR, storing one row per CDR3 protein. The data hold around 710,000 distinct CDR3 sequences, with 25% to 35% observed a single time. These receptors have no identified antigens. The sample here was cultured CD8+ T cells from PBMCs, taken from culture after CMV antigen stimulation. These receptors came from a human donor in good health (CMV status not recorded). Some clones in this sample may be carry-over from other donors' samples.

A few counts support this clonotype. The chain links TRBV20-1 to TRBJ1-1; D uncertain. CDR3 length: 18 residues. Germline CDR1 is DFQATT and CDR2 is SNEGSKA (reference sequence). V shed 1 base and J shed 0 bases, with 21 bases lying between them. The CDR3 region is CSARGTQAPYPMNTEAFF. In DNA, the CDR3 is TGCAGTGCTAGAGGCACCCAGGCACCATACCCGATGAACACTGAAGCTTTCTTT.

This clonotype occurred many times. The V and J genes are TRBV6-2 or TRBV6-3 and TRBJ1-1; 7 bases fit TRBD1. The CDR3 loop spans 17 amino acids. V trimming: 4 bases; J trimming: 4 bases; junction bases outside the gene matches: 15. Germline CDR1 reads MNHEY; CDR2 reads SVGEGT. CDR3 residues: CASSLYPGDSRGTEAFF. Here the CDR3 DNA reads TGTGCCAGCAGTTTATACCCGGGGGACAGCAGAGGCACTGAAGCTTTCTTT.

The table lists this clonotype with many counts. V and J are TRBV7-6 and TRBJ1-1, with 8 bases identical to TRBD1. The CDR3 sequence is 13 residues long. Per germline, CDR1 SGHVS and CDR2 FNYEAQ. V was clipped by 5 bases and J by 7 bases; unmatched bases: 6. This CDR3 is CASSTTGGGEAFF. CDR3 nucleotide sequence: TGTGCCAGCAGCACAACAGGGGGAGGTGAAGCTTTCTTT.

This clonotype showed up just a few times. The chain couples TRBV4-1 to TRBJ1-5; TRBD1 matches at 7 bases. Germline V lookup: CDR1 MGHRA, CDR2 YSYEKL. This CDR3 contains 16 residues. V shed 8 bases and J 2 bases; nucleotides not matched to a gene: 12. Here the CDR3 reads CASDTGVDFGNQPQHF. Here the CDR3 DNA reads TGCGCCAGCGATACAGGGGTTGATTTTGGCAATCAGCCCCAGCATTTT.

This chain uses TRBV6-5 with TRBJ1-4; tentatively, D is TRBD1 (6 bases). Trimming left V 5 bases short and J 1 base short, with 14 bases between. This CDR3 contains 16 residues. Germline V lookup: CDR1 MNHEY, CDR2 SVGAGI. The DNA for the CDR3 is TGTGCCAGCAGTCCTCAACCGACAGGAACTAATGAAAAACTGTTTTTT. It translates to CASSPQPTGTNEKLFF.

This clonotype was seen a few times. With a much larger clone just one base away, this may be a read error. The rearrangement joins TRBV6-4 to TRBJ2-2; D ambiguous. From germline, CDR1 is MRHNA and CDR2 SNTAGT. The CDR3 has 13 residues. The V end was cut by 4 bases, the J end by 2 bases, with 5 bases between. The CDR3 reads CASSAPNTGELFF. In DNA, the CDR3 is TGTGCCAGCAGTGCCCCTAACACCGGGGAGCTGTTTTTT.

The gene calls are TRBV10-3 and TRBJ2-7, with TRBD1 matching over 9 bases. The length of the CDR3 is 17 residues. CDR1 and CDR2 from the germline V gene are ENHRY and SYGVKD. The junction had 14 bases not matched to a gene; V was cut back by 5 bases and J by 3 bases. CDR3 sequence reads: CAISYSGDRVGFYEQYF. The CDR3 DNA follows: TGTGCCATCAGTTATTCGGGGGACAGGGTGGGGTTCTACGAGCAGTACTTC.

The chain employs TRBV20-1 and TRBJ2-1; the D call may be TRBD1 or TRBD2 (5 bases each). Trimming left V 6 bases short and J 1 base short, with 13 bases between. Per the germline V gene, CDR1 is DFQATT and CDR2 is SNEGSKA (reference sequence). The CDR3 runs 14 residues. The CDR3 nucleotides are TGCAGTGCGTCCGGGACCCTTTCCTACAATGAGCAGTTCTTC. Translated, it gives CSASGTLSYNEQFF.

This clonotype has more than one count but fewer than ten. J is TRBJ2-1 and V is TRBV27, with D uncertain. V lost 4 bases to trimming and J lost 7 bases, with 14 bases between them. Germline assignment: CDR1 MNHEY and CDR2 SMNVEV (reference sequence). CDR3 size: 14 residues. The CDR3 DNA sequence: TGTGCCAGCAGTTCCCGTTTAACAAGGAATGAGCAGTTCTTC. Amino acids: CASSSRLTRNEQFF.

The chain carries TRBV29-1 and TRBJ2-5; D remains ambiguous. V gave up 1 base and J gave up 6 bases, with 9 bases separating them. Germline V gene sequence: CDR1 SQVTM, CDR2 ANQGSEA. The CDR3 totals 12 residues. The CDR3 region is CSVEGRLKTQYF. The CDR3 region has the DNA TGCAGCGTTGAAGGCAGGCTGAAGACCCAGTACTTC.